Described below is a single T cell receptor (beta chain) sequence and its context. Germline CDR1 is DFQATT and CDR2 is SNEGSKA (reference sequence). Trimming took 6 bases from V and 0 from J, leaving 11 bases between them. This CDR3 is built from 13 residues. This specimen comes from a study of response to subunit inactivated influenza vaccine. One entry per CDR3 protein results from TCRdb running MiXCR on the RT-PCR reads. The table records about 540,000 distinct CDR3 sequences, around 21% of them present only once. These sequences were also reported in another study, on T cells expressing NK-cell markers. This second study says: Making the TCR beta cDNA relied on 5'RACE template switching with UMIs. The authors derived TCR beta repertoires from sorted CD3+CD56+NKG2C+, CD3+CD56+NKG2C- and CD3+CD56-NKG2C+ T cells. With respect to HCMV, most of the eight sequenced donors were seropositive, and one was seronegative. Uncertainty persisted over the HCMV specificity of expanded NKG2C+ T cell clones.

The clonotype was recovered from a man in his fifties who received an inactivated influenza vaccine. Sequences were derived from CD4+ T cells sorted from PBMCs, sampled 11 to 12 days after vaccination. The genes are TRBV20-1 and TRBJ1-1; D is undetermined. The DNA of the CDR3 is TGCAGTGCGTACAGAGACTTGAACACTGAAGCTTTCTTT. Its protein is CSAYRDLNTEAFF.